One and the same sample provided the 20 T cell receptor beta chains below, sequenced in a study of T cell clonotyping in hematopoietic cell transplantation. TCRdb keeps only in-frame clones here, not all; method: immunoSEQ multiplex PCR. In the table there are 20,000 to 25,000 clones, around 90% of which are singletons. Time point described: recipient sample about 28 days before transplant, after cytoreduction. The sequenced sample was peripheral blood mononuclear cells, obtained before stem cell transplant. Every receptor here comes from a man in his late teens or twenties with biphenotypic leukemia. Some clones in this sample may be carry-over from other donors' samples.

The rearrangement uses TRBV2 and TRBJ2-7, with TRBD2 matching 12 bases. Germline CDR1 is SNHLY and CDR2 is FYNNEI. The CDR3 runs 19 residues. With V trimmed by 9 bases and J by 5 bases, 23 bases remained unmatched. The CDR3 reads CASWELGQQDTSGRHEQYF. CDR3 coding DNA: TGTGCCAGTTGGGAGCTTGGACAGCAAGACACTAGCGGGAGGCACGAGCAGTACTTC.

This clone has a handful of counts. This chain uses TRBV5-1 with TRBJ2-5; TRBD1 agrees at 8 bases. Unmatched junction bases numbered 5, after V lost 4 bases and J lost 0 bases. Germline CDR1 and CDR2: SGHRS and YFSETQ. This CDR3 has 15 residues. The CDR3 sequence is CASSTQGQDQETQYF. In nucleotides, the CDR3 is TGCGCCAGCAGCACCCAGGGACAGGACCAAGAGACCCAGTACTTC.

The V call is TRBV4-3, the J call TRBJ2-3; no clear D gene. The germline V and J ends were trimmed by 1 base and 5 bases, with 19 bases remaining between them. CDR3 size: 17 residues. Germline CDR1 reads LGHNA; CDR2 reads YSLEER. The CDR3 spells CASSQVWMAERRDTQYF. The CDR3 DNA follows: TGCGCCAGCAGCCAAGTTTGGATGGCGGAGAGGCGAGATACGCAGTATTTT.

The genes are TRBV9 and TRBJ2-2; 8 bases agree with TRBD1. Unmatched junction bases numbered 4, after V lost 0 bases and J lost 0 bases. CDR1 and CDR2 (germline): SGDLS, YYNGEE. This CDR3 is 17 amino acids long. For the CDR3, the DNA is TGTGCCAGCAGCGTAGGACAGGGGCCCCCGAACACCGGGGAGCTGTTTTTT. Translating it yields CASSVGQGPPNTGELFF.

V usage is TRBV7-9 and J usage is TRBJ1-6; possible D gene TRBD1, 5 bases. Trimming took 3 bases from V and 11 from J, leaving 11 bases between them. Germline V lookup: CDR1 SEHNR, CDR2 FQNEAQ (reference sequence). The CDR3 is 13 residues long. CDR3 protein: CASSLGVLPPLHF. The CDR3 bases are TGTGCCAGCAGCTTGGGGGTATTGCCACCCCTCCACTTT.

V gene TRBV2 combines with J gene TRBJ1-2, with a weak D call TRBD1 (5 bases). The germline V gene encodes CDR1 SNHLY and CDR2 FYNNEI. V was cut by 4 bases and J by 8 bases, with 23 bases left in between. This CDR3 comprises 16 residues. The CDR3 loop is CASSVERFGAWRGYTF. CDR3 nucleotides: TGTGCCAGCAGTGTGGAACGATTCGGGGCCTGGAGGGGCTACACCTTC. Complete variable domain (other parts from reference TRBV2 and TRBJ1-2): EPEVTQTPSHQVTQMGQEVILRCVPISNHLYFYWYRQILGQKVEFLVSFYNNEISEKSEIFDDQFSVERPDGSNFTLKIRSTKLEDSAMYFCASSVERFGAWRGYTFGSGTRLTVV.

This sequence joins TRBV6-5 and TRBJ2-1; D call uncertain. The CDR3 loop spans 15 amino acids. Germline V lookup: CDR1 MNHEY, CDR2 SVGAGI. V shed 7 bases and J shed 0 bases, with 13 bases lying between them. The CDR3 DNA is TGTGCCAGCAAAATAAGGCAAAGCTCCTACAATGAGCAGTTCTTC. Translated, it gives CASKIRQSSYNEQFF.

The chain joins TRBV5-1 to TRBJ2-3, with 10 positions matching TRBD1. Germline CDR1 is SGHRS and CDR2 is YFSETQ. CDR3 length: 17 residues. V lost 1 base, J lost 1 base, and 6 bases stayed unmatched. The CDR3 nucleotides read TGCGCCAGCAGCTTGTTGAAGGGGACAGGGGGCACAGATACGCAGTATTTT. Protein product: CASSLLKGTGGTDTQYF.

The V call is TRBV13, the J call TRBJ2-5; D gene ambiguous. Trimming removed 5 bases from V and 5 bases from J, with 15 bases in between. The CDR3 runs to 14 residues. CDR1 is PRHDT, CDR2 FYEKMQ, per germline (reference sequence). As DNA, the CDR3 is TGTGCCAGCAGCCAAAAATCTTCCTTGGAGACCCAGTACTTC. It yields the protein CASSQKSSLETQYF.

This chain connects TRBV5-1 to TRBJ1-2; no clear D gene. CDR1 and CDR2 (germline): SGHRS, YFSETQ. V lost 4 bases to trimming and J lost 2 bases, with 6 bases between them. This CDR3 region has 12 residues. The CDR3 DNA reads as TGCGCCAGCAGCCCCGGAAACTATGGCTACACCTTC. Translated, it gives CASSPGNYGYTF.

The J gene is TRBJ1-1, the V gene TRBV10-3; unclear D gene. This CDR3 has 14 residues. Trimming removed 0 bases at V and 7 bases at J, with 12 bases between. Germline V gene lookup returns CDR1 ENHRY and CDR2 SYGVKD. CDR3 DNA sequence: TGTGCCATCAGTGAGTCGAACGGCGAACGTGAAGCTTTCTTT. This translates into CAISESNGEREAFF.

J is TRBJ1-1 and V is TRBV27, with D possibly being TRBD1 (5 bases). Germline CDR1 and CDR2: MNHEY and SMNVEV (reference sequence). V was shortened by 6 bases and J by 2 bases, with 13 bases between the two germline ends. CDR3 length: 14 amino acids. CDR3 residues: CASRGTGINTEAFF. The CDR3 DNA reads as TGTGCCAGCAGGGGGACGGGAATTAACACTGAAGCTTTCTTT.

This chain joins TRBV6-5 and TRBJ1-6, with D possibly being TRBD1 (5 bases). This CDR3 is 15 amino acids long. Germline V gene lookup returns CDR1 MNHEY and CDR2 SVGAGI. V was clipped by 2 bases and J by 8 bases, with 13 bases between them. CDR3 DNA: TGTGCCAGCAGTTACGACAGTGCCGGCGATTCACCCCTCCACTTT. This encodes CASSYDSAGDSPLHF.

The V and J genes are TRBV7-6 and TRBJ2-7; 10 positions agree with TRBD2. Trimming cost V 1 base and J 1 base; bases outside gene matches: 7. This CDR3 comprises 17 residues. CDR1 is SGHVS and CDR2 is FNYEAQ in the germline V gene. Written as DNA, the CDR3 is TGTGCCAGCAGCTTAGGCTCCAGGACTAGCGGTTCCTACGAGCAGTACTTC. Its translation is CASSLGSRTSGSYEQYF. Full variable domain (rest looked up from reference TRBV7-6 and TRBJ2-7): GAGVSQSPRYKVTKRGQDVALRCDPISGHVSLYWYRQALGQGPEFLTYFNYEAQQDKSGLPNDRFSAERPEGSISTLTIQRTEQRDSAMYRCASSLGSRTSGSYEQYFGPGTRLTVT.

The V call is TRBV7-2, the J call TRBJ2-7; 9 nucleotides match TRBD2. V lost 5 bases to trimming and J lost 4 bases; unmatched junction nucleotides: 9. Per the germline V gene, CDR1 is SGHTA and CDR2 is FQGNSA. This CDR3 has 15 amino acids. This chain's CDR3 is CASSISPGLAYEQYF. CDR3 sequence (DNA): TGTGCCAGCAGCATCAGTCCGGGACTAGCTTACGAGCAGTACTTC.

This chain links TRBV10-2 with TRBJ2-7, with TRBD2 as a possible D gene (7 bases). This CDR3 comprises 14 residues. V was pared by 3 bases and J by 5 bases, with 14 bases between. Per germline, CDR1 WSHSY and CDR2 SAAADI. The CDR3 coding sequence is TGCGCCAGCAGTGAATCTCCGGGGGGCCACGAGCAGTACTTC. It yields the protein CASSESPGGHEQYF.

The gene calls are TRBV7-9 and TRBJ2-5; 7 positions agree with TRBD2. The CDR3 contains 17 residues. The V and J ends lost 2 bases and 5 bases, in that order; junction bases with no gene match: 14. The V gene's germline CDR1 is SEHNR and CDR2 FQNEAQ (reference sequence). The CDR3 spells CASSLLLATLLEETQYF. DNA of the CDR3: TGTGCCAGCAGCTTATTACTAGCGACCCTACTAGAGGAGACCCAGTACTTC. The variable domain in full, completed from reference TRBV7-9 and TRBJ2-5, reads DTGVSQNPRHKITKRGQNVTFRCDPISEHNRLYWYRQTLGQGPEFLTYFQNEAQLEKSRLLSDRFSAERPKGSFSTLEIQRTEQGDSAMYLCASSLLLATLLEETQYFGPGTRLLVL.

The CDR3 here is CAITRGVEQYF. The DNA of the CDR3 is TGTGCCATCACCCGGGGGGTCGAGCAGTACTTC. The genes are TRBV10-3 and TRBJ2-7; TRBD2 matches at 7 bases. CDR1 and CDR2 from the germline V gene are ENHRY and SYGVKD. With 7 bases clipped from V and 6 bases from J, the junction kept 3 bases outside the gene matches. This CDR3 spans 11 amino acids.

The rearrangement links TRBV4-1 to TRBJ2-3; D unresolved. The germline V gene encodes CDR1 MGHRA and CDR2 YSYEKL. This CDR3 has 17 amino acids. The V end was cut by 2 bases, the J end by 1 base, with 16 bases between. Here the CDR3 DNA reads TGCGCCAGCAGCCAAATGTTTGTTTCTGCAGGCACAGATACGCAGTATTTT. The encoded protein is CASSQMFVSAGTDTQYF.

The rearrangement uses TRBV6-4 and TRBJ2-2; weak D call: TRBD2 (7 bases). The V end was cut by 6 bases, the J end by 3 bases, with 14 bases between. Germline loops: CDR1 MRHNA, CDR2 SNTAGT. The CDR3 is 15 amino acids. The CDR3 DNA sequence: TGTGCCAGCAGCAGGGGCGGGGGAGACACCGGGGAGCTGTTTTTT. Translating it yields CASSRGGGDTGELFF.